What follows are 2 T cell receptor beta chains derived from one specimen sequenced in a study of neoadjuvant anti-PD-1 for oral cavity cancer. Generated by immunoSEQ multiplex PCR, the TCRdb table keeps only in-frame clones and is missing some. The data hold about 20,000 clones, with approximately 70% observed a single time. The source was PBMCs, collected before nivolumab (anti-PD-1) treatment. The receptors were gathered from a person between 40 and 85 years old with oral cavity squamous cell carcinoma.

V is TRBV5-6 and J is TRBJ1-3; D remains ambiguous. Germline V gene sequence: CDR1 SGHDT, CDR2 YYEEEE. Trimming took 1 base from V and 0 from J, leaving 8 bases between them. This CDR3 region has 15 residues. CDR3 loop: CASSLTVLSGNTIYF. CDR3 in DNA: TGTGCCAGCAGCTTGACAGTCCTCTCTGGAAACACCATATATTTT. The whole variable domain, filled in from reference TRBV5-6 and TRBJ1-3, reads DAGVTQSPTHLIKTRGQQVTLRCSPKSGHDTVSWYQQALGQGPQFIFQYYEEEERQRGNFPDRFSGHQFPNYSSELNVNALLLGDSALYLCASSLTVLSGNTIYFGEGSWLTVV.

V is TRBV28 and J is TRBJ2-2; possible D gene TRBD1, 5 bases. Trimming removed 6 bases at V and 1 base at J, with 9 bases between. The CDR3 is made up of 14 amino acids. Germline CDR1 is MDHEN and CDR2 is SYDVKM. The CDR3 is CASSITGNTGELFF. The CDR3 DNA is TGTGCCAGCAGCATCACAGGGAACACCGGGGAGCTGTTTTTT.